The subject of this entry is one T cell receptor (beta chain). The table lists this clonotype with a few counts. Its antigen is still unknown. No much larger clone is present one base from it, and per-base qualities are unavailable. The data derive from a study of T cell repertoires in cytomegalovirus infection (dated by TCRdb to the late 2010s). The study in broad terms: The HLA type of each donor mattered for the analysis, because public TCR beta signatures pointed to carriage of CMV infection along with the matching HLA type. Results the study describes overall, beyond this receptor: In both this cohort and an independent cohort of 300 to 450 donors, the cumulative frequency of public TCR beta family members distinguished carriers of CMV infection plus the relevant HLA type. The ex vivo response was dominated by HLA-C-restricted CMV-specific TCR beta clonotypes, and the single most frequent clonotype in two of eight donors was supplied by these HLA-C-restricted clonotypes.

The CDR3 contains 19 residues, cysteine and phenylalanine counted. Just CDR3 DNA is preserved here, 57 bases in frame from base 1. Trimming at the junction amounts to 5 bases on V and 0 bases on J, and the germline ends lie 24 bases apart. The instrument was an Illumina HiSeq 1500. TCRdb redid the processing of the public reads, applying fastp at Q25 and MiXCR, and retained in-frame beta chains. All rows with the same CDR3 protein become a single entry with the most common DNA and genes. This sample holds more than 350,000 distinct CDR3 sequences; roughly 30% were observed only once. The biggest ten clones account for roughly 13% of the sample.

This receptor was identified in a human donor in good health (CMV status not recorded). Some clones in this sample may be carry-over from other donors' samples. Sequences were obtained from PBMCs. The chain was built from TRBV12-3 or TRBV12-4 and TRBJ2-3, with the D gene not clear enough to name. This receptor carries the CDR3 CASSPILTLSNSSTDTQYF. The DNA sequence reads TGTGCCAGCAGTCCGATTCTGACTCTCTCAAACTCTAGCACAGATACGCAGTATTTT.